This T cell receptor (beta chain) is drawn from a study of cytomegalovirus exposure and HLA in healthy donors (dated 2017 in TCRdb). Regarding the research as a whole: In an earlier analysis of about 560 of the donors, 250 to 300 Gb of sequence data and some 100 million unique TCR beta sequences from 180 million or so T cells were reported. An early release that covered 640 HLA-typed donors contained about 300 gigabases of sequencing data and 65 million to 100 million unique TCR sequences. Of the 398 genotyped donors, approximately 82% fell in the genetic ancestry cluster associated with self-reported Caucasian donors. The study aimed to test whether cataloging public T cell receptors could reveal signatures of past pathogen exposure. Using immunosequencing, the study profiled T cell repertoires from 666 subjects and related those repertoires to cytomegalovirus serostatus. In addition to the first cohort of 650 to 800 subjects, a separate validation cohort of over 90 different subjects was used. High-throughput TCR immunosequencing, statistical association of individual TCRs with disease status, and machine learning were combined to predict cytomegalovirus infection status. In a later analysis, previously published TCR beta repertoires from about 670 donors were re-analyzed and high-resolution HLA genotyping was added so that TCR occurrence patterns could be studied. The later analysis used no new phenotypic data to find candidate immune exposures, relying instead on TCR beta sequences and their occurrence across donors. An earlier analysis of around 580 of the donors used high-throughput TCR beta sequencing to judge whether each TCR beta V gene segment behaved as functional or pseudogenic. Alongside the repertoire data, information on donor age, sex, ethnicity and CMV serostatus was compiled. Genome-wide SNP genotypes for about 65% of the 666 donors were used in a later genetic analysis, which treated that subset as a discovery cohort. All discovery cohort repertoires had been generated using a single sequencing platform. Class I and class II HLA loci were covered by the typing at four-digit resolution. The number of donors typed differed by locus, with roughly 620-630 for A, B, C, DRB1 and DQB1, around 520 for DQA1, approximately 580 for DPA1, and around 460 for DPB1. Several DR-DQ haplotypes were treated as single units for association and clustering because of strong linkage in the cohort. Among 350 to 400 genotyped donors of the cohort, an average of approximately 240,000 unique TCR beta nucleotide sequences were sequenced per donor, around a sixth of them non-productive. Points the paper makes about the study in general: According to a later analysis, parvovirus B19, influenza, CMV and Epstein-Barr virus appeared linked to several top co-occurrence clusters. Correlated functional status among segregating V segments might be attributable to linkage disequilibrium, but an unknown experimental factor could not be ruled out. In the study, around 150 TCR beta chains were listed as associated with cytomegalovirus. The classifier was reported to diagnose cytomegalovirus status with high specificity and sensitivity in both the original cohort and the validation cohort. The authors suggested that the approach could potentially be generalized to other disease states and immunological phenotypes. In a later genetic analysis, a missense DCLRE1C variant was associated with V-gene and J-gene trimming of TCR beta chains, and the association was replicated in an independent cohort. In a later analysis, HLA-associated TCR beta chains showed more clonal expansion and lower generation probabilities than non-associated chains that were equally common. A later analysis found that TCR association rates varied across HLA loci, with DRB1 alleles showing the most associated TCRs and HLA-C alleles the fewest. Specific HLA alleles were associated with 16,951 TCR beta sequences at a false discovery rate of 0.05 in a later analysis. Because HLA typing was missing for some donors at each locus, association tests included only the typed subset. In this cohort, only TCR beta chains were sequenced, and detectable features were limited by the absence of alpha or paired-chain data. Some IMGT-functional V segments, including TRBV6-2 and TRBV6-3, could not be told apart with the 87-base-pair reads, so those segments were excluded. Roughly uniform sequencing depth across donors was assumed in presence/absence analyses, although this assumption may not hold. A further reported finding was that TCR beta sequences accurately predicted the HLA-A and HLA-B alleles for most subjects in the first cohort. When HLA alleles, especially DR and DQ, strongly co-occurred, TCR associations were difficult to assign to individual alleles. According to a later genetic analysis, donors in an Asian-associated ancestry cluster had fewer N-insertions in productive TCRs than the roughly 700-donor mean. According to a later analysis, most CMV-associated TCR beta chains appeared to be HLA-restricted, and the HLA associations seemed to be driven largely by CMV exposure. Immune exposure information for the cohort was limited to CMV serostatus. Three of the identified cytomegalovirus-associated TCR beta chains were confirmed in vitro to be specific for cytomegalovirus antigens. A cluster of highly shared sequence variants was judged likely to represent a technical artifact of the sequencing pipeline. Most TCR sequences were observed very rarely across donors, whereas some public TCRs were present in many individuals. Roughly 15 rarely observed V segments, including chromosome 9 orphons, were excluded from the earlier analysis of some 590 of the donors because counts were too low. In an earlier analysis of 587 of the donors, most TCR beta V segments appeared in productive rearrangements about 87% or about 30% of the time, broadly matching IMGT annotations.

The method behind the library was the immunoSEQ multiplex PCR assay. A mixture of 60 forward primers for TCR Vbeta segments and 13 reverse primers for TCR Jbeta segments was used in the multiplex PCR. A multiplex PCR assay on genomic DNA amplified the CDR3 region of rearranged TCR beta genes. Amplified TCR beta libraries were sequenced as 87-base-pair reads on the Illumina HiSeq System. In the paper's pipeline: Across the 670 or so repertoires, a later analysis counted 75 million to 90 million unique TCR beta chains, around 10 million of which were shared by at least two donors. A nearest-neighbor algorithm error-corrected the raw reads and collapsed the reads into unique sequences, merging closely related sequences to remove PCR and sequencing errors. V, D and J gene segments were assigned by aligning CDR3 sequences to IMGT reference sequences. Each retained sequence needed at least a six-nucleotide match to both a V gene segment and a J gene segment. Rearrangements were called productive when the CDR3 lacked stop codons and stayed in frame with V and J; all others were non-productive. Following IMGT convention, CDR3 was defined as the stretch from the second conserved V-encoded cysteine to the conserved J-encoded phenylalanine. Sequences without an unambiguous match to a single V gene segment were excluded from the earlier analysis of several hundred of the donors. In an earlier analysis of several hundred of the donors, V segments were called functional above 56.7% productive rearrangements and were called segregating when the between-donor standard deviation exceeded 5%. A statistical classification framework was built for diagnosing cytomegalovirus status from the catalog of TCR beta chain sequences. A later analysis assigned V and J genes by comparing TCR nucleotide sequences with IMGT/GENE-DB human TR gene sequences. Using the TCRdist pipeline, a later analysis assigned CDR3 sequences along with most-parsimonious VDJ recombination scenarios. A later analysis defined each TCR beta chain by its CDR3 amino acid sequence plus V-gene family, and excluded reads lacking a unique V-gene family. As a way to deal with suspected cross-contamination and a sequencing artifact, a later analysis dropped 450 to 600 nucleotide sequences that were highly shared and had low generation probability. In a later analysis, a clonal expansion index was calculated for each public chain from normalized within-repertoire ranks of inferred template counts. A later analysis computed generation probabilities with a VDJ recombination model fitted to out-of-frame rearrangements, and checked the results against IGoR. In a later analysis, TCR-TCR, TCR-HLA and TCR-CMV co-occurrence was scored with hypergeometric tests, and a repertoire-size bias correction was applied to TCR pairs. False discovery rates were estimated in a later analysis by permuting HLA or CMV assignments 20 times. In a later analysis, co-occurring TCRs were grouped using DBSCAN, and TCRdist sequence similarity was added for clustering within HLA-allele-positive subsets. Repertoires with fewer than 30,000 or more than 120,000 public chains, plus five repertoires with anomalous nucleotide sharing, were excluded from co-occurrence clustering. TCRdb retrieved this table from immuneACCESS and kept in-frame rearrangements only. Not all clones are present; in checked studies, unresolved V genes account for under half, and no reason is known for the remainder. The DNA was the basis for D and trimming; V, J and clone size are from that table. Here the sample has 55,000 to 70,000 clones; 75% to 85% occur a single time. Around 5.9% of the sample is held by the ten biggest clonotypes.

Trimming removed 7 bases from V and 0 bases from J, leaving 10 bases between the germline ends. CDR1 and CDR2 are drawn from the germline V gene: MNHEY, SVGAGI. The CDR3 spans 13 residues, from the cysteine through the phenylalanine. The sequence is cut down to CDR3 DNA, 39 bases in frame from base 1. As concerns this clone: Its antigen is not yet known. No base-level quality is on record; no much larger clone is a single base apart.

The cohort comprised some 700 healthy bone marrow donors. At the time of sampling, every cohort member was nominally healthy, though immune exposures that went unrecorded were likely present. The donor tested CMV seronegative, placing the donor among the roughly 340 seronegative members of the cohort. Each donor provided a peripheral blood sample, and peripheral blood mononuclear cells were used for TCR beta sequencing. The Qiagen DNeasy Blood Extraction Kit was used to extract genomic DNA from the blood cell samples. Input material: PBMCs. The sequence derives from a male donor in good health and CMV-seronegative. Recombination joined TRBV6-5 with TRBJ2-7; confidence is insufficient to name the D gene. For the CDR3, the sequence is CASNDLSSYEQYF. The sequenced DNA is TGTGCCAGCAACGACTTGAGCTCCTACGAGCAGTACTTC.